This T cell receptor (beta chain) emerged from a study of cytomegalovirus exposure and HLA in healthy donors. Study observations and caveats: CMV serostatus was the only recorded immune exposure for donors.

Researchers ran the PCR with 60 Vbeta and 13 Jbeta primers. TCRdb keeps only in-frame clones here, not all; method: immunoSEQ multiplex PCR. The sample yields approximately 160,000 clones, 80% seen once. Turning to this clone: Its antigen is not identified.

V shed 3 bases and J 15 bases; nucleotides not matched to a gene: 8. The CDR3 length is 12 residues. CDR1 and CDR2 (germline): MGHDK, SYGVNS. This TCR derives from a man aged 25-45 years in good health and CMV-seropositive. Sequencing was performed on PBMCs. V usage is TRBV25-1 and J usage is TRBJ2-1; 7 bases are shared with TRBD2. Here the CDR3 reads CASSEDGTTLFF. CDR3 bases: TGTGCCAGCAGTGAGGACGGGACTACCCTGTTCTTC.